The clone carrying this TCR beta chain was counted many times. The antigen is unknown. The data were obtained in a study of neurological immune-mediated disorders. By 5'RACE with 10-nucleotide random UMIs, the cDNA was made. One entry per CDR3 protein, called by TCRdb with MiXCR from the 5' RACE reads. The top ten clones hold 20% to 25% of a sample with more than 13,000 distinct CDR3 sequences, around 9.3% of them seen once. Whole-study results and caveats: Because no CDR3 amino acid sequences were shared across subjects by expanded clones, private repertoires were suggested in all groups.

The unsorted libraries originated from 2 million PBMCs kept at -80 C. This TCR came from a woman aged 40 to 50 in good health. The sequenced sample consisted of PBMCs.

This CDR3 reads CASSLKGYTNEKLFF. In nucleotides, the CDR3 is TGCGCCAGCAGCCTAAAGGGGTATACCAATGAAAAACTGTTTTTT. This chain uses TRBV5-1 with TRBJ1-4, with D possibly TRBD1 on 5 matching bases. In germline, CDR1 is SGHRS, CDR2 YFSETQ. V gave up 4 bases and J gave up 5 bases, with 15 bases separating them. This CDR3 is built from 15 residues.